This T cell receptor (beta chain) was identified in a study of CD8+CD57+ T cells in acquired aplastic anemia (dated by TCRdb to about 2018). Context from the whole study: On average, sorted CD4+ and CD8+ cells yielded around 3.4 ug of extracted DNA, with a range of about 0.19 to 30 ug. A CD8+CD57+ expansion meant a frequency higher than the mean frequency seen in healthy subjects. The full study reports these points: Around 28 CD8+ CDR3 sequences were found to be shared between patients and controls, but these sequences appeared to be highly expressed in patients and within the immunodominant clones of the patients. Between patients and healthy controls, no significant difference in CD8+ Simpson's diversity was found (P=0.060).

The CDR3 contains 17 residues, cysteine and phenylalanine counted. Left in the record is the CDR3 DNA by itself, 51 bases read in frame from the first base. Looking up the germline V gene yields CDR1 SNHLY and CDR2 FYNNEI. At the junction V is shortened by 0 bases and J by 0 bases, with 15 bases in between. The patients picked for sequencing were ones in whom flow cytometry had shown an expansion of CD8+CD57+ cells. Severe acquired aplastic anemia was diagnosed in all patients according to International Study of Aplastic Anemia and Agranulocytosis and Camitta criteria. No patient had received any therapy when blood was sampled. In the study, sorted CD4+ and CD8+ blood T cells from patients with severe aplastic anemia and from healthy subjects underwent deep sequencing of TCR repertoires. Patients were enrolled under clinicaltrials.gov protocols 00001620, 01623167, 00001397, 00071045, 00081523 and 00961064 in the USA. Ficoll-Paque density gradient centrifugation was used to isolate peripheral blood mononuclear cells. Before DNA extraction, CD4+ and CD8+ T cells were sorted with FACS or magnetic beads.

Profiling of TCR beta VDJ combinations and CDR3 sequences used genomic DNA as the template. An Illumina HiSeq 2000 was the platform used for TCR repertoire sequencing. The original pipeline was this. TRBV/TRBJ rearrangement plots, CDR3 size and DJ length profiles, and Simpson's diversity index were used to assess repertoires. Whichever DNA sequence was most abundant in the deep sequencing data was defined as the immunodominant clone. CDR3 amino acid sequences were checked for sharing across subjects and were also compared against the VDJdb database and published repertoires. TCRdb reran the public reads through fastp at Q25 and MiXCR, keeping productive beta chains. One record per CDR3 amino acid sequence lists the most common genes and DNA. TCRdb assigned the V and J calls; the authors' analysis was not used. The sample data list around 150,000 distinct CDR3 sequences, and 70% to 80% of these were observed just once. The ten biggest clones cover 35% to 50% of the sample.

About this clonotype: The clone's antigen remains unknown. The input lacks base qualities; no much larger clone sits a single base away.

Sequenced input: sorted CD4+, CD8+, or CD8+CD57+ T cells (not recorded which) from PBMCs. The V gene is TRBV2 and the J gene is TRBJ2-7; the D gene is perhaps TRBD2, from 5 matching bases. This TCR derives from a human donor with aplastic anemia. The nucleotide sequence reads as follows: TGTGCCAGCAGTGAAGCGAGGGTCTTGGCAGCCTCCTACGAGCAGTACTTC. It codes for CASSEARVLAASYEQYF.